The next 21 T cell receptor beta chains were all read from a single sample in a study of CD8+CD57+ T cells in acquired aplastic anemia. TCR beta VDJ and CDR3 profiles were obtained from a genomic DNA template. In TCRdb, the reads were re-called with MiXCR into one record per CDR3 protein. The data show 220,000 or so distinct CDR3 sequences, 60% to 80% seen once. Only patients with CD8+CD57+ cell expansion on flow cytometry were chosen for sequencing. The specimen was sorted CD4+, CD8+, or CD8+CD57+ T cells (not recorded which) from PBMCs. The source of these receptors is a human donor with aplastic anemia.

This chain uses TRBV9 with TRBJ1-1; 7 bases align to TRBD1. Germline V gene data show CDR1 as SGDLS and CDR2 as YYNGEE. J lost 0 bases, V lost 3 bases, and 2 bases had no gene match. The CDR3 runs to 14 residues. CDR3 in DNA: TGTGCCAGCAGCGCGACAGGGCTGAACACTGAAGCTTTCTTT. Its protein product is CASSATGLNTEAFF.

The genes are TRBV7-2 and TRBJ1-6, with a possible D match to TRBD1 (5 bases). CDR3 length equals 16 residues. Trimming removed 5 bases from V and 2 bases from J, with 13 bases in between. CDR1 and CDR2 from the germline V gene are SGHTA and FQGNSA. The CDR3 spells CASSRPGITYNSPLHF. CDR3 DNA sequence: TGTGCCAGCAGCCGGCCAGGGATTACCTATAATTCACCCCTCCACTTT. Based on the CDR3 plus reference TRBV7-2 and TRBJ1-6, the full variable domain is GAGVSQSPSNKVTEKGKDVELRCDPISGHTALYWYRQSLGQGLEFLIYFQGNSAPDKSGLPSDRFSAERTGGSVSTLTIQRTQQEDSAVYLCASSRPGITYNSPLHFGNGTRLTVT.

This chain's CDR3 is CATSRAETQYF. In nucleotides, the CDR3 is TGTGCCACCAGCAGAGCAGAGACCCAGTACTTC. The chain combines TRBV15 with TRBJ2-5; D unclear. Germline values: CDR1 LNHNV, CDR2 YYDKDF (reference sequence). V dropped 1 base and J dropped 4 bases, with 1 base sitting between them. The CDR3 is made up of 11 amino acids.

This chain uses TRBV15 with TRBJ2-7; 10 positions match TRBD2. The CDR3 totals 14 residues. V lost 3 bases to trimming and J lost 8 bases; unmatched junction nucleotides: 7. Germline V gene lookup returns CDR1 LNHNV and CDR2 YYDKDF (reference sequence). The CDR3 DNA sequence: TGTGCCACCAGCAGGGGGGCTAGCGGGGGCCAGCAGTACTTC. It yields the protein CATSRGASGGQQYF.

This clonotype showed up just a few times. V is TRBV19 and J is TRBJ2-1; 8 bases are a match to TRBD1. The germline gives CDR1 LNHDA, CDR2 SQIVND (reference sequence). This CDR3 is built from 15 residues. The V segment lost 3 bases and the J segment 2 bases; nucleotides outside the gene matches: 3. Here the CDR3 reads CASSMQGATYNEQFF. CDR3 DNA: TGTGCCAGTAGTATGCAGGGGGCCACCTACAATGAGCAGTTCTTC.

This chain's CDR3 is CSAEGQGASYEQYF. In DNA, the CDR3 is TGCAGTGCAGAAGGACAGGGGGCTTCCTACGAGCAGTACTTC. The rearrangement uses TRBV20-1 and TRBJ2-7; 11 bases are shared with TRBD1. The CDR3 runs 14 residues. The V and J ends lost 6 bases and 1 base, in that order; junction bases with no gene match: 5. From germline, CDR1 is DFQATT and CDR2 SNEGSKA (reference sequence).

Ten or more counts support this clonotype. The chain couples TRBV4-2 to TRBJ2-3; TRBD2 agrees at 8 bases. CDR3 length: 16 residues. Germline CDR1 is LGHNA and CDR2 is YNFKEQ. V was clipped by 5 bases and J by 3 bases; unmatched bases: 10. Here the CDR3 reads CASSSQTGGITDTQYF. CDR3 DNA sequence: TGTGCCAGCAGCTCCCAAACGGGAGGGATAACAGATACGCAGTATTTT.

The rearrangement uses TRBV7-8 and TRBJ2-5; TRBD1 aligns across 7 bases. The CDR3 runs 14 residues. The junction had 5 bases not matched to a gene; V was cut back by 7 bases and J by 0 bases. Per the germline V gene, CDR1 is SGHVS and CDR2 is FQNEAQ. For the CDR3, the DNA is TGTGCCAGCAATTTCAGGGGGAACCAAGAGACCCAGTACTTC. Translating it yields CASNFRGNQETQYF.

This clonotype was seen a few times. V usage is TRBV7-9 and J usage is TRBJ1-4, with D uncertain. Germline V gene sequence: CDR1 SEHNR, CDR2 FQNEAQ (reference sequence). V was cut by 3 bases and J by 7 bases, with 6 bases left in between. This CDR3 contains 12 residues. The CDR3 protein is CASSLLGEKLFF. DNA for the CDR3: TGTGCCAGCAGCTTGCTAGGTGAAAAACTGTTTTTT.

This clonotype was counted once. The chain is built from TRBV6-4 and TRBJ1-6, with D unresolved. Trimming cost V 7 bases and J 11 bases, with 18 bases left between them. The CDR3 consists of 14 residues. Germline CDR1 is MRHNA and CDR2 is SNTAGT. The DNA of the CDR3 is TGTGCCAGCACCACGACCCCCCCCGGGGCACCCCTCCACTTT. Its translation is CASTTTPPGAPLHF.

The sample holds one count of this clonotype. The V and J genes are TRBV10-3 and TRBJ2-2; D unresolved. Germline-derived CDR1 and CDR2 are ENHRY and SYGVKD. Trimming stripped 10 bases from V and 2 bases from J, with 17 bases between. The CDR3 extends over 15 amino acids. The CDR3 loop is CATARTGDNTGELFF. The CDR3 DNA is TGTGCCACCGCAAGGACGGGTGATAACACCGGGGAGCTGTTTTTT.

The chain carries TRBV20-1 and TRBJ1-3, with D unresolved. Per germline, CDR1 DFQATT and CDR2 SNEGSKA (reference sequence). The V and J ends lost 0 bases and 5 bases respectively, with 5 bases between them. This CDR3 has 12 residues. This CDR3 is CSARDDRNTIYF. The CDR3 DNA follows: TGCAGTGCTAGAGATGACAGAAACACCATATATTTT.

This chain connects TRBV10-3 to TRBJ2-5, with 8 bases identical to TRBD2. The CDR3 covers 12 residues. Germline trimming cut 6 bases from V and 7 bases from J; bases unmatched to any gene: 4. CDR1 is ENHRY and CDR2 is SYGVKD in the germline V gene. The CDR3 sequence: CAISSAGGTQYF. For the CDR3, the DNA is TGTGCCATCAGCTCCGCGGGAGGGACCCAGTACTTC.

This chain uses TRBV19 with TRBJ2-5; TRBD2 might be the D (5 bases). Germline CDR1 and CDR2: LNHDA and SQIVND (reference sequence). Trimming cost V 7 bases and J 4 bases, with 13 bases left between them. The CDR3 is 13 residues long. The CDR3 DNA is TGTGCCAGTACCCTTCCGGGGTCAGAGACCCAGTACTTC. It codes for CASTLPGSETQYF.

The chain joins TRBV2 to TRBJ2-5, with 7 bases lining up with TRBD2. The CDR3 has 15 residues. V shed 3 bases and J 0 bases; nucleotides not matched to a gene: 4. In germline, CDR1 is SNHLY, CDR2 FYNNEI. The DNA of the CDR3 is TGTGCCAGCAGTGAGGCGGGGGTGTACCAAGAGACCCAGTACTTC. Amino acid sequence: CASSEAGVYQETQYF.

V and J are TRBV5-6 and TRBJ2-3; 8 nucleotides line up with TRBD2. The CDR3 is made up of 13 amino acids. V lost 5 bases, J lost 4 bases, and 3 bases stayed unmatched. Germline CDR1 SGHDT, CDR2 YYEEEE. The CDR3: CASSGGGPDTQYF. The CDR3 DNA follows: TGTGCCAGCAGTGGCGGGGGGCCAGATACGCAGTATTTT.

This clonotype was seen many times. The chain couples TRBV6-1 to TRBJ2-1; D is undetermined. This CDR3 comprises 14 residues. V was trimmed by 8 bases and J by 6 bases, leaving 17 bases between them. Germline V lookup: CDR1 MNHNS, CDR2 SASEGT. The CDR3 sequence is CASAVVGSVNEQFF. Written as DNA, the CDR3 is TGTGCCAGCGCAGTGGTAGGGTCGGTCAATGAGCAGTTCTTC.

The V gene is TRBV5-1, the J gene TRBJ1-4, with 7 nucleotides matching TRBD1. V was clipped by 4 bases and J by 8 bases; unmatched bases: 8. Germline values: CDR1 SGHRS, CDR2 YFSETQ. The CDR3 consists of 14 residues. In nucleotides, the CDR3 is TGCGCCAGCAGCGTGGACAGGAAGGACGAAAAACTGTTTTTT. Amino acid sequence: CASSVDRKDEKLFF.

The gene calls are TRBV2 and TRBJ2-2; no clear D. V was cut by 8 bases and J by 5 bases, with 9 bases left in between. CDR1 is SNHLY, CDR2 FYNNEI, per germline. The CDR3 runs to 12 residues. The CDR3 DNA reads as TGTGCCAGCGGGTCCTTAACCGGGGAGCTGTTTTTT. Translating gives CASGSLTGELFF.

The J gene is TRBJ2-3, the V gene TRBV29-1; 15 nucleotides align to TRBD2. This CDR3 comprises 17 residues. The J segment lost 4 bases and the V segment lost 6 bases, leaving 11 bases of the junction unmatched. Germline loops: CDR1 SQVTM, CDR2 ANQGSEA. The CDR3 region has the DNA TGCAGCGTACAGAGGACTAGCGGGGGGGCCGGCGCAGATACGCAGTATTTT. The encoded protein is CSVQRTSGGAGADTQYF.

CDR3 in amino acids: CASSIFGSTEAFF. CDR3 in DNA: TGTGCCAGTAGTATTTTTGGGAGCACTGAAGCTTTCTTT. The chain has TRBV19 and TRBJ1-1; D gene uncertain. The germline V gene encodes CDR1 LNHDA and CDR2 SQIVND (reference sequence). The V end lost 3 bases, the J end lost 4 bases, and 9 bases lay between the germline ends. The length of the CDR3 is 13 residues.